This TCR beta chain was sequenced for a study of T cells in Graves' hyperthyroidism and ophthalmopathy. TCR beta CDR3 sequences were amplified from RNA transcripts. Primed by the HTBI set, a first-round RT-PCR was run on the TCR CDR3. TCRdb passed the multiplex PCR reads through MiXCR, listing each CDR3 protein once. Of about 210,000 distinct CDR3 sequences detected, 15% to 20% appear once; the ten largest clones hold approximately 50%. The CDR3 has 14 amino acids. The V gene lost 4 bases and the J gene lost 1 base, with 11 bases spanning the gap. CDR1 SGHNT and CDR2 YYREEE come from the germline V gene (reference sequence). The sample holds a few counts of this clonotype.

Sequenced material: blood. The chain employs TRBV5-4 and TRBJ2-5; D might be TRBD2 (5 bases). This receptor was obtained from a man aged 50 to 60 with Graves' hyperthyroidism. The CDR3 is CASSHKDSQETQYF. CDR3 DNA: TGTGCCAGCAGCCACAAGGACTCCCAAGAGACCCAGTACTTC.